This TCR beta chain was recorded in a study of blood T cells in healthy people across ages. The CDR3 is 17 residues long. CDR1 is MNHEY, CDR2 SVGEGT, per germline. V gave up 8 bases and J gave up 1 base, with 21 bases separating them. A sample-barcoded 5' primer and a J-beta primer mix were used in a second PCR of roughly 7 to 12 cycles. Any given sample supplied a minimum of 2.5 million CDR3-containing paired-end reads. MiXCR was run by TCRdb on the 5' RACE reads, yielding one entry per CDR3 protein. This repertoire shows roughly 1.5 million distinct CDR3 sequences, roughly 43% found once; its top ten account for about 3.8%.

This TCR was recovered from a woman aged 18-30 years in good health. The chain joins TRBV6-2 or TRBV6-3 to TRBJ1-5; D gene uncertain. Sequencing was carried out using blood. In DNA form, the CDR3 reads TGTGCCAGCCGGGCATGGGGATTGGGGTTGAGCAATCAGCCCCAGCATTTT. This codes for CASRAWGLGLSNQPQHF.